The T cell receptor (beta chain) under discussion was sequenced for a study of CD8 T cells in Susac syndrome. When the RNA was reverse transcribed, random hexamers were used with an input of roughly 0.45 to 1 ug. Via MiXCR, TCRdb re-called the immunoSEQ multiplex PCR reads, giving one row per CDR3 protein. The sample yields 56,000 or so distinct CDR3 sequences, around 93% seen once. Sequenced material: CD8+ T cells from PBMCs. The TCR originated in a human donor with Susac syndrome.

CDR3: CASSQAGEKLFF. The CDR3 DNA follows: TGTGCCAGCAGCCAGGCTGGAGAAAAACTGTTTTTT. The genes are TRBV3-1 and TRBJ1-4; unclear D gene. V shed 3 bases and J shed 8 bases, with 7 bases lying between them. The CDR3 is 12 residues long. Per germline, CDR1 LGHDT and CDR2 YNNKEL (reference sequence). The full variable domain, its missing parts supplied by reference TRBV3-1 and TRBJ1-4, is DTAVSQTPKYLVTQMGNDKSIKCEQNLGHDTMYWYKQDSKKFLKIMFSYNNKELIINETVPNRFSPKSPDKAHLNLHINSLELGDSAVYFCASSQAGEKLFFGSGTQLSVL.